Described below is a single T cell receptor (beta chain) sequence and its context. What it binds is not known. Antigen-specific CD4+ T cells were expanded with viral peptide pools in the ViraFEST assay before sequencing. Cells that had been cultured for 9 to 10 days were the source of isolated CD4+ T cells. None of these healthy vaccinees had been infected with SARS-CoV-2 before vaccination. A half-medium replacement with IL-2 medium was carried out on days 3 and 7. Sequencing was performed with immunoSEQ multiplex PCR; in TCRdb, only in-frame clones are kept and a portion is missing. Seen here are some 77,000 clones, under 75% observed once, and the top ten hold roughly 3.9%. The data were taken from a study of vaccination effects on CD4 cells after COVID-19. Overall study findings and caveats: Researchers reported few convalescent patients and no early post-infection timepoints in the study.

The input for sequencing was CD4+ T cells from PBMCs cultured with HCoV-OC43 spike peptides, taken before COVID-19 vaccination. Subset denoted: HCoV-OC43 spike overlapping peptide pool stimulation. The TCR was taken from a human donor who received a COVID-19 vaccine.

The CDR3 bases are TGTGCCAGCAGGGGAGACAGCTTGAACACTGAAGCTTTCTTT. Translation: CASRGDSLNTEAFF. This chain links TRBV2 with TRBJ1-1; D may be TRBD1 (5 bases). The germline V gene encodes CDR1 SNHLY and CDR2 FYNNEI. V shed 6 bases and J shed 0 bases, with 11 bases lying between them. This CDR3 contains 14 residues. Full variable domain (outside the CDR3, taken from reference TRBV2 and TRBJ1-1): EPEVTQTPSHQVTQMGQEVILRCVPISNHLYFYWYRQILGQKVEFLVSFYNNEISEKSEIFDDQFSVERPDGSNFTLKIRSTKLEDSAMYFCASRGDSLNTEAFFGQGTRLTVV.